The present T cell receptor beta chain was sequenced within a study of Graves' ophthalmopathy and Graves' hyperthyroidism. Certain patients were not enrolled. These were patients with other autoimmune diseases, uncontrolled infections, pregnancy or lactation. Diagnosis was based on clinical symptoms, serum thyroxine, TRAb, thyroid ultrasound and orbital computed tomography. PBMCs were obtained from roughly 9.7 ml of fresh peripheral blood. For repertoire sequencing, the TCR beta CDR3 regions were amplified from RNA transcripts. The workflow started with a first-round RT-PCR run with HTBI primers and then moved on to a second-round multiplex PCR. TCRdb called the multiplex PCR reads again in MiXCR, with one record for every CDR3 protein. The sample lists about 480,000 distinct CDR3 sequences; around an eighth were seen once. Trimming removed 4 bases at V and 3 bases at J, with 13 bases between. CDR3 length: 14 residues. The germline gives CDR1 LGHDT, CDR2 YNNKEL (reference sequence).

This receptor was identified in a woman in her twenties or thirties with Graves' ophthalmopathy. The V call is TRBV3-1, the J call TRBJ2-7; D might be TRBD2 (6 bases). Sequencing input: blood. As DNA, the CDR3 is TGTGCCAGCAGCCCTAGCGAAGGGATCTACGAGCAGTACTTC. Protein product: CASSPSEGIYEQYF.